The subject of this entry is one T cell receptor beta chain. V was clipped by 5 bases and J by 1 base; unmatched bases: 16. The CDR3 loop spans 18 amino acids. The germline V gene has CDR1 SGHVS and CDR2 FQNEAQ. The sample comes from a study of T-cell reconstitution after alpha-beta-depleted transplantation in children. Unique molecular identifiers tagged the TCRbeta library. TCRdb re-called the PCR reads with MiXCR, one entry per CDR3 protein. Counted here are about 500,000 distinct CDR3 sequences, approximately 32% occurring once; the ten biggest clones make up 2% to 2.5%. The material sequenced was PBMCs from the stem cell graft donor, taken from the stem cell graft. This TCR derives from a human donor who donated a stem cell graft to a child with aplastic anemia. The gene calls are TRBV7-8 and TRBJ1-1; 7 bases match TRBD1. The CDR3 coding sequence is TGTGCCAGCAGCCCGCATGGGGGGACAGACCCTTCGAACACTGAAGCTTTCTTT. Protein: CASSPHGGTDPSNTEAFF.